This TCR beta chain is drawn from a study of cytomegalovirus exposure and HLA in healthy donors. Generated by immunoSEQ multiplex PCR, the TCRdb table keeps only in-frame clones and is missing some. The sample holds 120,000 or so clones, 88% seen once. Findings and limits, study-wide: The study put roughly 160 TCR beta chains on its list as cytomegalovirus-associated. There were a few CMV-associated chains whose specificity for CMV antigens was confirmed in vitro. TCR sequences were mostly rare, though some public TCRs occurred in many donors.

A note on this clone: What it recognizes is unknown.

The germline V gene encodes CDR1 SGHTA and CDR2 FQGTGA. The V end lost 3 bases, the J end lost 9 bases, and 9 bases lay between the germline ends. The CDR3 is 12 residues long. The study drew the donors from its approximately 110-subject validation cohort, separate from the roughly 670-subject first cohort. This receptor was taken from a young woman in good health and CMV-seropositive. The chain is built from TRBV7-3 and TRBJ2-1, with a weak D call TRBD2 (6 bases). Sequencing input: PBMCs. The CDR3 bases are TGTGCCAGCAGCTTTCAAGCGGGTGAGCAGTTCTTC. Translation gives CASSFQAGEQFF.